The 17 T cell receptor beta chains given below trace back to one sample, sequenced in a study of cytomegalovirus exposure and HLA in healthy donors. The primer mix had 60 Vbeta and 13 Jbeta primers. Measured with immunoSEQ multiplex PCR; TCRdb has only the in-frame clones, and not every one. The table has roughly 130,000 clones, approximately 61% seen once. The material sequenced was PBMCs. These receptors originate from a man younger than 45 in good health and CMV-seropositive.

J is TRBJ1-2 and V is TRBV6-5; TRBD1 might be the D (5 bases). The CDR3 consists of 15 residues. Germline CDR1 MNHEY, CDR2 SVGAGI. Trimming took off 2 bases at V and 4 bases at J, with 14 bases between the two ends. CDR3 in DNA: TGTGCCAGCAGTTACGATCTCCGGGGGGGCTATGGCTACACCTTC. Translating gives CASSYDLRGGYGYTF.

V usage is TRBV9 and J usage is TRBJ1-2; D is unresolved. Trimming shortened V by 5 bases and J by 4 bases, and 9 bases separated the two germline ends. Germline V gives CDR1 SGDLS, CDR2 YYNGEE. This CDR3 region has 12 residues. DNA for the CDR3: TGTGCCAGCAGGGGAGCAGGCTATGGCTACACCTTC. Its protein is CASRGAGYGYTF.

This clone was seen a handful of times. The CDR3 DNA reads as TGTGCCTGGGCGACTAGCGGGAGTACCCCCCTCGAGCAGTACTTC. Protein product: CAWATSGSTPLEQYF. This chain uses TRBV30 with TRBJ2-5, with 12 bases lining up with TRBD2. The J call may be faulty, since TRBJ2-7 better matches the DNA end. From germline, CDR1 is GTSNPN and CDR2 SVGIG (reference sequence). The CDR3 length is 15 residues.

This chain uses TRBV19 with TRBJ1-2; 10 bases align to TRBD1. V was pared by 6 bases and J by 5 bases, with 6 bases of the junction left unmatched. CDR1 and CDR2 (germline): LNHDA, SQIVND (reference sequence). The CDR3 has 14 residues. The CDR3 protein is CASRQDRGRYGYTF. CDR3 nucleotide sequence: TGTGCCAGTAGACAGGACAGGGGGAGATATGGCTACACCTTC. Filled out from reference TRBV19 and TRBJ1-2, the complete variable domain reads DGGITQSPKYLFRKEGQNVTLSCEQNLNHDAMYWYRQDPGQGLRLIYYSQIVNDFQKGDIAEGYSVSREKKESFPLTVTSAQKNPTAFYLCASRQDRGRYGYTFGSGTRLTVV.

The chain employs TRBV6-6 and TRBJ1-1; no firm D call. CDR3 length equals 14 residues. V dropped 6 bases and J dropped 10 bases, with 21 bases sitting between them. Germline CDR1 and CDR2: MNHNY and SVGAGI (reference sequence). The CDR3: CASRNGRTGVRAFF. The CDR3 coding sequence is TGTGCCAGCAGAAACGGACGGACCGGGGTGAGAGCTTTCTTT.

V gene TRBV7-2 combines with J gene TRBJ2-1; the match to TRBD2 covers 7 bases. V was clipped by 8 bases and J by 5 bases; unmatched bases: 9. CDR3 length: 14 amino acids. Germline V gene data show CDR1 as SGHTA and CDR2 as FQGNSA. In nucleotides, the CDR3 is TGTGCCAGCTTTGCGGGGGATAATAACAATGAGCAGTTCTTC. Translated: CASFAGDNNNEQFF.

Only a few counts were recorded for this clone. One end of the junction does not line up with germline, which may come from a read error. The CDR3 region is CASSPTSKDTQYF. The CDR3 DNA follows: TGTGCCAGCAGTCCAACTAGCAAAGATACGCAGTATTTT. The chain joins TRBV6-1 to TRBJ2-3, with D possibly being TRBD2 (6 bases). The germline V gene has CDR1 MNHNS and CDR2 SASEGT. The length of the CDR3 is 13 residues.

The rearrangement links TRBV28 to TRBJ2-7; 7 bases align to TRBD1. J was trimmed by 3 bases and V by 4 bases; bases with no gene match: 6. The CDR3 sequence is 14 residues long. Germline CDR1 is MDHEN and CDR2 is SYDVKM. For the CDR3, the DNA is TGTGCCAGCAGTTCAGGGGGAACAAACTACGAGCAGTACTTC. Its translation: CASSSGGTNYEQYF. Variable domain in full (rest from reference TRBV28 and TRBJ2-7): DVKVTQSSRYLVKRTGEKVFLECVQDMDHENMFWYRQDPGLGLRLIYFSYDVKMKEKGDIPEGYSVSREKKERFSLILESASTNQTSMYLCASSSGGTNYEQYFGPGTRLTVT.

The V call is TRBV7-3, the J call TRBJ1-1; D not resolved. Trimming removed 7 bases from V and 2 bases from J, with 11 bases in between. From germline, CDR1 is SGHTA and CDR2 FQGTGA. This CDR3 has 13 residues. DNA for the CDR3: TGTGCCAGCACCTCCGGGGAAAACACTGAAGCTTTCTTT. Translating gives CASTSGENTEAFF.

As DNA, the CDR3 is TGTGCCAGCAGTTTATCGGAGGGCTACAATGAGCAGTTCTTC. Translating it yields CASSLSEGYNEQFF. The rearrangement uses TRBV27 and TRBJ2-1; TRBD2 might be the D (6 bases). This CDR3 comprises 14 residues. V gave up 0 bases and J gave up 3 bases, with 6 bases separating them. Germline values: CDR1 MNHEY, CDR2 SMNVEV (reference sequence).

The V call is TRBV11-2, the J call TRBJ2-5; 11 positions match TRBD1. Trimming took 4 bases from V and 4 from J; bases not matched to a gene: 5. Germline CDR1 is SGHAT and CDR2 is FQNNGV. The CDR3 has 15 residues. CDR3 DNA: TGTGCCAGCAGCTGGGGGACAGGGGGGAGAGAGACCCAGTACTTC. Translating it yields CASSWGTGGRETQYF.

The chain has TRBV4-3 and TRBJ1-2; 8 nucleotides agree with TRBD1. The germline CDR1 and CDR2 sequences are LGHNA and YSLEER. CDR3 length: 14 amino acids. Trimming removed 2 bases from V and 8 bases from J; junction bases left unmatched: 7. In DNA, the CDR3 is TGCGCCAGCAGCCAACCCACAGGGGGAAGAGGCTACACCTTC. Translation gives CASSQPTGGRGYTF.

Concerning this clone: One junction end disagrees with the germline gene, perhaps due to a read error. V gene TRBV7-9 combines with J gene TRBJ2-7, with D possibly matching TRBD1 (6 bases). Germline V gene lookup returns CDR1 SEHNR and CDR2 FQNEAQ (reference sequence). The length of the CDR3 is 14 residues. CDR3 DNA: TGTTCCAGCAGCTCAGGGGCCCCAACCCACGAGCAGTACTTC. Translated: CSSSSGAPTHEQYF.

This chain's CDR3 is CASSLTGGFQETQYF. The CDR3, as DNA: TGTGCCAGCAGCTTGACAGGGGGCTTTCAAGAGACCCAGTACTTC. This chain joins TRBV5-8 and TRBJ2-5; TRBD1 agrees at 9 bases. Unmatched junction bases numbered 3, after V lost 1 base and J lost 2 bases. Germline CDR1 SGHTS, CDR2 YDEGEE. This CDR3 spans 15 amino acids.

The V call is TRBV29-1, the J call TRBJ2-1, with D unclear. With 3 bases removed from V and 8 bases from J, the gap between germline ends came to 5 bases. Germline values: CDR1 SQVTM, CDR2 ANQGSEA. This CDR3 is 10 amino acids long. CDR3 nucleotide sequence: TGCAGCGTTGATTCAGATGAGCAGTTCTTC. It codes for CSVDSDEQFF.

The V gene is TRBV2, the J gene TRBJ2-3, with 9 positions matching TRBD2. After removal of 8 bases from V and 4 bases from J, the junction contained 10 bases not matched to a gene. This CDR3 comprises 15 residues. Germline V gene lookup returns CDR1 SNHLY and CDR2 FYNNEI. The CDR3 here is CASSNEEREADTQYF. CDR3 bases: TGTGCCAGCTCCAATGAGGAGCGGGAGGCAGATACGCAGTATTTT.

The chain is built from TRBV10-3 and TRBJ2-1, with 9 bases matching TRBD2. CDR1 ENHRY and CDR2 SYGVKD come from the germline V gene. The CDR3 has 15 amino acids. V was pared by 11 bases and J by 4 bases, with 12 bases of the junction left unmatched. The CDR3 DNA reads TGTGCCGCCCAGACTCTAGCGGGATATTACAATGAGCAGTTCTTC. Translation gives CAAQTLAGYYNEQFF.